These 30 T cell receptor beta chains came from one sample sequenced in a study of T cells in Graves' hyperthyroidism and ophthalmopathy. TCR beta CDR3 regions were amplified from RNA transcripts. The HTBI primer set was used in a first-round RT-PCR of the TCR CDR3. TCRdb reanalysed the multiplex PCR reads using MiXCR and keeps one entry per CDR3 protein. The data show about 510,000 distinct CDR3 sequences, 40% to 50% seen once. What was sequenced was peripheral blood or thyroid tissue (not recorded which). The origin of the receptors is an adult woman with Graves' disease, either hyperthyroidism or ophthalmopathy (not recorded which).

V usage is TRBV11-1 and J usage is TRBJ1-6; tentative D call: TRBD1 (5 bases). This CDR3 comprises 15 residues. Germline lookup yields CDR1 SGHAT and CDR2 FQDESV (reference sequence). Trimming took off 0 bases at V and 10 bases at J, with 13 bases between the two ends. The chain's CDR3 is CASSLAGAQVSPLHF. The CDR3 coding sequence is TGTGCCAGCAGCTTAGCAGGGGCGCAAGTCTCACCCCTCCACTTT. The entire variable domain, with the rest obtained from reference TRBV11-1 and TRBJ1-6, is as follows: EAEVAQSPRYKITEKSQAVAFWCDPISGHATLYWYRQILGQGPELLVQFQDESVVDDSQLPKDRFSAERLKGVDSTLKIQPAELGDSAMYLCASSLAGAQVSPLHFGNGTRLTVT.

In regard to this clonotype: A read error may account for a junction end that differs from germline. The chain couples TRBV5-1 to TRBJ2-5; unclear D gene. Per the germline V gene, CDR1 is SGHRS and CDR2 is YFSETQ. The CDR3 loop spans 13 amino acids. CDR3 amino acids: CATSLVAQETQYF. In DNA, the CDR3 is TGCGCCACCAGCTTAGTGGCCCAAGAGACCCAGTACTTC.

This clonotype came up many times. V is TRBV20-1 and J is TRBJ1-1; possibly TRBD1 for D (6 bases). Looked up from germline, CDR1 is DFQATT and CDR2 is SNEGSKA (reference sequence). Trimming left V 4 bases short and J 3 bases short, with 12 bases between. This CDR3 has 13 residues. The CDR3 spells CSAKTGYDTEAFF. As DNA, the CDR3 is TGCAGTGCTAAGACAGGATACGACACTGAAGCTTTCTTT.

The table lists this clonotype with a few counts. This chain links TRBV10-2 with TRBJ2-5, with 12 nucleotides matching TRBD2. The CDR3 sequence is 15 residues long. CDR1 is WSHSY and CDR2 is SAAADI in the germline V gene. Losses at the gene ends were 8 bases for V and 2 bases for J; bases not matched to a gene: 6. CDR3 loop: CASGGLAGLQETQYF. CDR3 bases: TGCGCCAGCGGCGGACTAGCGGGGCTACAAGAGACCCAGTACTTC.

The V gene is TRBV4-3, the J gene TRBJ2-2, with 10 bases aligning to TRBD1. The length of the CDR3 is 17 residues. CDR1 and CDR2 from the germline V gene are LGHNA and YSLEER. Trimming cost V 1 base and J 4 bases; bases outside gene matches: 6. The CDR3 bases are TGCGCCAGCAGCCAAGCTAAGGACAGGGGGGGCACCGGGGAGCTGTTTTTT. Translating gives CASSQAKDRGGTGELFF.

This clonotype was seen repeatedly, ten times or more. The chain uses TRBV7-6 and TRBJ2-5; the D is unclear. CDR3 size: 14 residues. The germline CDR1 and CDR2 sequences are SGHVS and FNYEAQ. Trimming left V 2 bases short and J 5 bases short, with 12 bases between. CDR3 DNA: TGTGCCAGCAGCTTACCCGCGCAAGTGGAGACCCAGTACTTC. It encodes CASSLPAQVETQYF.

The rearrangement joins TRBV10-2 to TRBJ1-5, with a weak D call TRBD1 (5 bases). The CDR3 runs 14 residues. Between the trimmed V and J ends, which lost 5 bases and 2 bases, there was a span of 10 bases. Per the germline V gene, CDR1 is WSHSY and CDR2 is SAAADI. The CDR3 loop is CASSRGNGNQPQHF. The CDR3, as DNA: TGCGCCAGCAGTCGGGGGAACGGCAATCAGCCCCAGCATTTT.

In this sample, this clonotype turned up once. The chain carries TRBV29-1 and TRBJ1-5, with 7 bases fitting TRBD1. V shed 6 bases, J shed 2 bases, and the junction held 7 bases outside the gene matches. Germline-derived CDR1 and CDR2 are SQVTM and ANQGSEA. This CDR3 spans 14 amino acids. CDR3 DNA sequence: TGCAGCGTAGAGACAGGGTCCCGCAATCAGCCCCAGCATTTT. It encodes CSVETGSRNQPQHF.

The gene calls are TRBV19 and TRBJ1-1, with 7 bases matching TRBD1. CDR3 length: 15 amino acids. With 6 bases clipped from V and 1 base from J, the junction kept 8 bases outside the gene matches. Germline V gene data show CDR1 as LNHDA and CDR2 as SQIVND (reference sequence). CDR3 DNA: TGTGCCAGTAGGGAACAGGGACAGCGGAACACTGAAGCTTTCTTT. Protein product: CASREQGQRNTEAFF.

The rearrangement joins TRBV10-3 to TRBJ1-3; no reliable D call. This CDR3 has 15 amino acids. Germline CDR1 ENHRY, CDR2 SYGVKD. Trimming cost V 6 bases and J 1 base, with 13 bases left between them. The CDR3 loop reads CAISQERRSGNTIYF. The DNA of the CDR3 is TGTGCCATCAGCCAGGAACGAAGATCTGGAAACACCATATATTTT.

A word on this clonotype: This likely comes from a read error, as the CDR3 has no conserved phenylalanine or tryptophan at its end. The CDR3: CASSSRSPLHS. CDR3 DNA sequence: TGTGCCAGCAGTTCCCGCTCACCCCTCCACTCT. The chain combines TRBV15 with TRBJ1-6; no clear D. The V end was cut by 10 bases, the J end by 10 bases, with 11 bases between. This CDR3 comprises 11 residues. Germline V CDR1 and CDR2: LNHNV, YYDKDF (reference sequence).

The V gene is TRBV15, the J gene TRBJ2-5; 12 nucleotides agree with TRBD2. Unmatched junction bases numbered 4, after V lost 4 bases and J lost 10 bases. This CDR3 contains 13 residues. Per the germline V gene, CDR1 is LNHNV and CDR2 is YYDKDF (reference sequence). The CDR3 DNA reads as TGTGCCACCAGCACCGAGACTAGCGGGAGCCAGTACTTC. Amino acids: CATSTETSGSQYF.

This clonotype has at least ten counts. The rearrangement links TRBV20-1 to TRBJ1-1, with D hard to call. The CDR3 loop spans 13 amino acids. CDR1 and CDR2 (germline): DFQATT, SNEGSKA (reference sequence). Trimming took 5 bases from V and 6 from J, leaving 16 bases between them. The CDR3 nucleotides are TGCAGTGCTTCCCGGGATCCCGACGCTGAAGCTTTCTTT. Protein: CSASRDPDAEAFF.

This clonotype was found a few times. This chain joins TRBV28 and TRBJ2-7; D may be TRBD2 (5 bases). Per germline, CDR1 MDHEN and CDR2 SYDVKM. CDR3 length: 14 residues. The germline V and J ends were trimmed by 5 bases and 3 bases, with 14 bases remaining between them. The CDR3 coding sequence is TGTGCCAGCAGTCCGGGATCCGGCGGCTACGAGCAGTACTTC. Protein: CASSPGSGGYEQYF.

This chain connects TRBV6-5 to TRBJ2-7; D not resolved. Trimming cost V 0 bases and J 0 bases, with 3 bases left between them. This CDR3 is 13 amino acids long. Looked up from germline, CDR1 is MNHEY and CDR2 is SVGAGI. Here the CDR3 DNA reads TGTGCCAGCAGTTACTCCGCCTCCTACGAGCAGTACTTC. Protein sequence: CASSYSASYEQYF.

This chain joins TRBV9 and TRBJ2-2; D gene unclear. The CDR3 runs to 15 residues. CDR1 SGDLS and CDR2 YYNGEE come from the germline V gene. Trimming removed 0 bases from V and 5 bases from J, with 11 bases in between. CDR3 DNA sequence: TGTGCCAGCAGCGTAGCATGGAGAGGTACCGGGGAGCTGTTTTTT. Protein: CASSVAWRGTGELFF.

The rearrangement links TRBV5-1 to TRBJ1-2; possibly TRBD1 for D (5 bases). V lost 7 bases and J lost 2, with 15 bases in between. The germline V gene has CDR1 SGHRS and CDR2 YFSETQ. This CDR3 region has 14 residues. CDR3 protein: CASATGAANYGYTF. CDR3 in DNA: TGCGCCAGCGCAACCGGGGCAGCAAACTATGGCTACACCTTC.

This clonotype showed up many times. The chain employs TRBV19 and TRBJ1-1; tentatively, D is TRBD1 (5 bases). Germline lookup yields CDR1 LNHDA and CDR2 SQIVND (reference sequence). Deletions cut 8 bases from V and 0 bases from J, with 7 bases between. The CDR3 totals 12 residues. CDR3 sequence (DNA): TGTGCCAGTGCAGGGATGAACACTGAAGCTTTCTTT. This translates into CASAGMNTEAFF.

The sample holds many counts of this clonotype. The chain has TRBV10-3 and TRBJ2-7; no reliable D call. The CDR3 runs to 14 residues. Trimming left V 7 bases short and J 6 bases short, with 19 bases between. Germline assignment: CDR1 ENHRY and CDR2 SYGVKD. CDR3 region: CAITADTNFGEQYF. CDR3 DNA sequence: TGTGCCATCACGGCGGATACGAACTTTGGCGAGCAGTACTTC.

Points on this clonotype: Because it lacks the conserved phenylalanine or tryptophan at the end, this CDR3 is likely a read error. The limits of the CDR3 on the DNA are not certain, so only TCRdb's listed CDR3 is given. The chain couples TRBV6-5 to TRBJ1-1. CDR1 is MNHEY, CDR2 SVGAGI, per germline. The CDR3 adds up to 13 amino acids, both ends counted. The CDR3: CASTHVRGAESFS.

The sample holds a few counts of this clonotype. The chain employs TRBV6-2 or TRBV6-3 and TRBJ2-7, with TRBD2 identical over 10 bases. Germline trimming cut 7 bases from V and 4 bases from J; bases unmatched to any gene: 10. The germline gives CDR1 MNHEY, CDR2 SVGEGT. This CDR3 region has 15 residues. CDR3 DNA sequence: TGTGCCAGCACCCAGAGCGGGAGGGCCTCATACGAGCAGTACTTC. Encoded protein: CASTQSGRASYEQYF.

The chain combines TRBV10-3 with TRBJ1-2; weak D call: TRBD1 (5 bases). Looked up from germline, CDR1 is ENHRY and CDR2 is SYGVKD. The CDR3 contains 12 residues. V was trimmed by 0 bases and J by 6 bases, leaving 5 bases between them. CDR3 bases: TGTGCCATCAGTGAGTCAGGGGATGGCTACACCTTC. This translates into CAISESGDGYTF.

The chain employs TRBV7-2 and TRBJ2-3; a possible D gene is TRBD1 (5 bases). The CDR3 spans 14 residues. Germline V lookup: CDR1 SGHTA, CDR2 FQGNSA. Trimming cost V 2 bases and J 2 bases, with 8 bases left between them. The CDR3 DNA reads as TGTGCCAGCAGCTTAAGACAGCACACAGATACGCAGTATTTT. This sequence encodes CASSLRQHTDTQYF.

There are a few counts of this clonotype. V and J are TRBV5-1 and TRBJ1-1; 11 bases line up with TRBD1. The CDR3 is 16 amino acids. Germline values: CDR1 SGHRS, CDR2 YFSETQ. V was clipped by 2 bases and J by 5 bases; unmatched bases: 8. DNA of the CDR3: TGCGCCAGCAGCTTCGGGACAGGGGGTCTTCGGACTGAAGCTTTCTTT. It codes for CASSFGTGGLRTEAFF. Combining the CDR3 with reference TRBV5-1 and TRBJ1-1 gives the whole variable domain KAGVTQTPRYLIKTRGQQVTLSCSPISGHRSVSWYQQTPGQGLQFLFEYFSETQRNKGNFPGRFSGRQFSNSRSEMNVSTLELGDSALYLCASSFGTGGLRTEAFFGQGTRLTVV.

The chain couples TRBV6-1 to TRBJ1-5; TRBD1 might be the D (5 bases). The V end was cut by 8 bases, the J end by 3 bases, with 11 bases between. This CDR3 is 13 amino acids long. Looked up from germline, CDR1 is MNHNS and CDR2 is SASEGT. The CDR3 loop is CASARTTNQPQHF. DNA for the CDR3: TGTGCCAGCGCGAGGACAACCAATCAGCCCCAGCATTTT.

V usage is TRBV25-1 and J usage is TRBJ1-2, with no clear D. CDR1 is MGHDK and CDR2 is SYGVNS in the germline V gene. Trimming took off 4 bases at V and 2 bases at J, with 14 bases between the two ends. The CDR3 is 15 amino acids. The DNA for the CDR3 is TGTGCCAGCAGTGTTACTGGGATCCGCAACTATGGCTACACCTTC. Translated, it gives CASSVTGIRNYGYTF.

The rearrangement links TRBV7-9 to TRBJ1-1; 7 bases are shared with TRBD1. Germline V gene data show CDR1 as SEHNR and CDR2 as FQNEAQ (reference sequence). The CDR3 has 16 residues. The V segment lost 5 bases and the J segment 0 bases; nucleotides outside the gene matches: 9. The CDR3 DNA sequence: TGTGCCAGCAGCCGGGACAGCGTTTCCATGAACACTGAAGCTTTCTTT. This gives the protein CASSRDSVSMNTEAFF. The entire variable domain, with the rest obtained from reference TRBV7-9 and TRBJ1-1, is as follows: DTGVSQNPRHKITKRGQNVTFRCDPISEHNRLYWYRQTLGQGPEFLTYFQNEAQLEKSRLLSDRFSAERPKGSFSTLEIQRTEQGDSAMYLCASSRDSVSMNTEAFFGQGTRLTVV.

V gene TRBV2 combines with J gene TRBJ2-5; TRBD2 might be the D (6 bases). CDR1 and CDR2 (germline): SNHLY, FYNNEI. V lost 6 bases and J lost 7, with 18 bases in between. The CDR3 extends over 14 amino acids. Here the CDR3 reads CASSPARGAGTQYF. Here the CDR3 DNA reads TGTGCCAGCAGCCCAGCAAGGGGAGCGGGGACCCAGTACTTC.

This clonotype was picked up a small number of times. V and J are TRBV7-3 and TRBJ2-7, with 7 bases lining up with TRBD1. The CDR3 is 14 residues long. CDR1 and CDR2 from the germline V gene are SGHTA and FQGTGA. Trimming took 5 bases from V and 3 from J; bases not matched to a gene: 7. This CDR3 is CASSPSNRGYEQYF. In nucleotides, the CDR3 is TGTGCCAGCAGCCCCTCAAACAGGGGCTACGAGCAGTACTTC. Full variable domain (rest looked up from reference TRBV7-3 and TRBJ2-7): GAGVSQTPSNKVTEKGKYVELRCDPISGHTALYWYRQSLGQGPEFLIYFQGTGAADDSGLPNDRFFAVRPEGSVSTLKIQRTERGDSAVYLCASSPSNRGYEQYFGPGTRLTVT.

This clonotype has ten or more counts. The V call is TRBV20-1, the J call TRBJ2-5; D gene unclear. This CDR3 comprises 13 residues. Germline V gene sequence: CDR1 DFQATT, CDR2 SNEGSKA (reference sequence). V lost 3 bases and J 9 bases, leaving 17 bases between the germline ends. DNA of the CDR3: TGCAGTGCTAGTTCGGCGGCGGAGTCGCCCCAGTACTTC. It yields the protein CSASSAAESPQYF.